These 10 T cell receptor beta chains were sequenced from one sample in a study of T cells in Graves' hyperthyroidism and ophthalmopathy. Authors of the study amplified TCR beta CDR3 regions from RNA transcripts. RT-PCR in the first round (using the HTBI primer set) targeted the TCR CDR3. One entry per CDR3 protein, called by TCRdb with MiXCR from the multiplex PCR reads. The sample shows under 300,000 distinct CDR3 sequences, roughly 22% of them seen only once. The specimen was blood. The receptors come from a man aged 30 to 39 with Graves' ophthalmopathy.

This clonotype was counted only a few times. This sequence joins TRBV2 and TRBJ2-1, with 9 bases aligning to TRBD2. V dropped 7 bases and J dropped 7; count of bases not matched to a gene: 5. Germline V gene sequence: CDR1 SNHLY, CDR2 FYNNEI. This CDR3 contains 13 residues. The CDR3 reads CASTGLAQNEQFF. The CDR3 nucleotides are TGTGCCAGCACCGGACTAGCGCAAAATGAGCAGTTCTTC.

This clonotype showed up many times. The V and J genes are TRBV11-3 and TRBJ2-7; D tentatively reads TRBD1 or TRBD2 (5 bases each). Germline V gives CDR1 SGHNT, CDR2 YENEEA. This CDR3 is built from 13 residues. V was cut by 4 bases and J by 12 bases, with 19 bases left in between. The CDR3 here is CASSSTGTINRYF. The DNA of the CDR3 is TGTGCCAGCAGCTCTACCGGGACCATCAACCGGTACTTC.

The chain recombines TRBV5-1 with TRBJ2-2; TRBD2 might be the D (6 bases). Germline assignment: CDR1 SGHRS and CDR2 YFSETQ. The V end was cut by 0 bases, the J end by 4 bases, with 10 bases between. The CDR3 totals 15 residues. The CDR3 loop reads CASSLGAGTTGELFF. For the CDR3, the DNA is TGCGCCAGCAGCTTGGGTGCGGGAACCACCGGGGAGCTGTTTTTT.

The chain is built from TRBV20-1 and TRBJ2-4; D is uncertain. The germline V gene encodes CDR1 DFQATT and CDR2 SNEGSKA (reference sequence). The CDR3 runs to 16 residues. Between the trimmed V and J ends, which lost 6 bases and 8 bases, there was a span of 26 bases. As DNA, the CDR3 is TGCAGTGCCAGTCCTAGTCCTAGTAACCCCCTCCACATTCAGTACTTC. Translating it yields CSASPSPSNPLHIQYF.

In this sample, this clonotype turned up many times. This chain joins TRBV11-2 and TRBJ2-5; D is ambiguous. V was trimmed by 2 bases and J by 5 bases, leaving 12 bases between them. CDR3 length: 14 residues. The germline V gene has CDR1 SGHAT and CDR2 FQNNGV. The CDR3 here is CASSLISTRETQYF. CDR3 in DNA: TGTGCCAGCAGCTTAATATCGACTCGGGAGACCCAGTACTTC.

This clonotype turned up a few times. The rearrangement uses TRBV11-1 and TRBJ2-7; D might be TRBD2 (8 bases). Germline-derived CDR1 and CDR2 are SGHAT and FQDESV (reference sequence). The V and J ends lost 5 bases and 2 bases respectively, with 16 bases between them. The CDR3 covers 15 residues. CDR3 region: CASSPREGATYEQYF. CDR3 DNA sequence: TGTGCCAGCAGCCCCCGGGAGGGGGCCACCTACGAGCAGTACTTC.

V gene TRBV11-2 combines with J gene TRBJ2-3; D possibly matches TRBD1 or TRBD2 (5 bases each). The CDR3 spans 15 residues. Germline V gene lookup returns CDR1 SGHAT and CDR2 FQNNGV. V lost 1 base, J lost 9 bases, and 17 bases lay in between. The CDR3, as DNA: TGTGCCAGCAGCTTAGGGACTGCCAGGGAAGGCACGCAGTATTTT. It yields the protein CASSLGTAREGTQYF. Full variable domain (remainder filled in from reference TRBV11-2 and TRBJ2-3): EAGVAQSPRYKIIEKRQSVAFWCNPISGHATLYWYQQILGQGPKLLIQFQNNGVVDDSQLPKDRFSAERLKGVDSTLKIQPAKLEDSAVYLCASSLGTAREGTQYFGPGTRLTVL.

Many counts were recorded for this clonotype. This sequence joins TRBV13 and TRBJ2-7; the D gene is possibly TRBD2 (7 bases). The V end lost 2 bases, the J end lost 3 bases, and 14 bases lay between the germline ends. CDR3 length: 15 residues. Germline CDR1 PRHDT, CDR2 FYEKMQ (reference sequence). The CDR3 here is CASSLRGGAIYEQYF. The CDR3 region has the DNA TGTGCCAGCAGCTTACGAGGGGGGGCCATCTACGAGCAGTACTTC.

On this clonotype itself: A read error may be the cause here, since a much bigger clone is one base away. V and J are TRBV7-8 and TRBJ2-3; tentative D call: TRBD2 (7 bases). V lost 1 base, J lost 6 bases, and 11 bases lay in between. This CDR3 has 14 amino acids. Germline V CDR1 and CDR2: SGHVS, FQNEAQ. The CDR3 spells CASSLGGGGDTQYF. Here the CDR3 DNA reads TGTGCCAGCAGCTTAGGTGGGGGGGGCGATACGCAGTATTTT.

This clonotype was recorded at least ten times. The chain recombines TRBV9 with TRBJ2-7; 7 positions match TRBD2. The CDR3 loop spans 16 amino acids. Germline loops: CDR1 SGDLS, CDR2 YYNGEE. The J segment lost 0 bases and the V segment lost 0 bases, leaving 6 bases of the junction unmatched. CDR3 sequence: CASSVDGGSTSYEQYF. CDR3 nucleotides: TGTGCCAGCAGCGTAGACGGCGGGAGTACCTCCTACGAGCAGTACTTC.